The next 24 T cell receptor beta chains were all read from a single sample in a study of control samples from healthy donors and cancer patients. Some clones are missing from TCRdb's copy, which holds only in-frame ones; the method was immunoSEQ multiplex PCR. The table shows 95,000 to 120,000 clones, with 82% occurring only once. Sample: blood. All receptors come from a man between 18 and 29 years old in good health.

The chain carries TRBV6-1 and TRBJ2-2; the match to TRBD1 covers 7 bases. V was pared by 4 bases and J by 4 bases, with 9 bases of the junction left unmatched. The CDR3 runs 16 residues. Germline assignment: CDR1 MNHNS and CDR2 SASEGT. The CDR3 loop reads CASSARGTEGTGELFF. The CDR3, as DNA: TGTGCCAGCAGTGCCCGAGGGACAGAAGGCACCGGGGAGCTGTTTTTT.

V usage is TRBV6-5 and J usage is TRBJ1-1; maybe TRBD1 (5 bases). With 4 bases removed from V and 3 bases from J, the gap between germline ends came to 18 bases. This CDR3 contains 16 residues. Germline V gene lookup returns CDR1 MNHEY and CDR2 SVGAGI. CDR3 nucleotides: TGTGCCAGCAGTTTACAGTCGTTTGGGGGTTACACTGAAGCTTTCTTT. Residues: CASSLQSFGGYTEAFF.

The chain is built from TRBV6-5 and TRBJ1-2; 10 positions agree with TRBD1. Trimming at V came to 7 bases and at J to 1 base, leaving 6 bases not matched to a gene. The CDR3 covers 15 residues. Germline values: CDR1 MNHEY, CDR2 SVGAGI. CDR3 in DNA: TGTGCCAGCAAGGGACAGGGGCTTTTTAACTATGGCTACACCTTC. It yields the protein CASKGQGLFNYGYTF.

V gene TRBV4-1 combines with J gene TRBJ1-3; D remains ambiguous. V lost 0 bases to trimming and J lost 4 bases, with 13 bases between them. The CDR3 spans 16 residues. From germline, CDR1 is MGHRA and CDR2 YSYEKL. The CDR3 DNA follows: TGCGCCAGCAGCCAAGAGATGAACAGAGACGGAAACACCATATATTTT. Translated: CASSQEMNRDGNTIYF.

The gene calls are TRBV19 and TRBJ2-1; 11 bases fit TRBD2. J lost 4 bases, V lost 0 bases, and 14 bases had no gene match. This CDR3 comprises 20 residues. Germline V CDR1 and CDR2: LNHDA, SQIVND (reference sequence). The CDR3 nucleotides read TGTGCCAGTAGTATAGATGCTAGCGGGGGGCTAATACCCTTTTACAATGAGCAGTTCTTC. It translates to CASSIDASGGLIPFYNEQFF.

This rearrangement joins TRBV30 to TRBJ1-5; D possibly corresponds to TRBD1 (5 bases). In germline, CDR1 is GTSNPN, CDR2 SVGIG (reference sequence). This CDR3 has 15 amino acids. The V end lost 0 bases, the J end lost 5 bases, and 14 bases lay between the germline ends. The CDR3 sequence: CAWSVKGMAHQPQHF. Here the CDR3 DNA reads TGTGCCTGGAGTGTGAAGGGGATGGCACATCAGCCCCAGCATTTT.

The V gene is TRBV13, the J gene TRBJ1-5; 7 bases map to TRBD1. Germline V gene lookup returns CDR1 PRHDT and CDR2 FYEKMQ (reference sequence). V lost 5 bases and J lost 7; bases outside the gene matches: 5. This CDR3 has 13 amino acids. The chain's CDR3 is CASSPNRGQPQHF. CDR3 nucleotide sequence: TGTGCCAGCAGCCCGAACAGGGGACAGCCCCAGCATTTT.

This rearrangement joins TRBV6-5 to TRBJ2-1, with TRBD1 matching over 9 bases. V gave up 5 bases and J gave up 3 bases; unmatched junction bases: 5. This CDR3 comprises 15 residues. Germline CDR1 reads MNHEY; CDR2 reads SVGAGI. CDR3 in DNA: TGTGCCAGCAGTACCGGGACAGGGATCTACAATGAGCAGTTCTTC. The encoded protein is CASSTGTGIYNEQFF.

The gene calls are TRBV5-6 and TRBJ1-6, with D uncertain. The CDR3 has 16 amino acids. Germline values: CDR1 SGHDT, CDR2 YYEEEE. The ends were cut back, 0 bases at V and 0 bases at J, with 7 bases in the middle. DNA of the CDR3: TGTGCCAGCAGCTTGGCACGGAGCTCCTATAATTCACCCCTCCACTTT. Its translation is CASSLARSSYNSPLHF.

This clone was observed a handful of times. This sequence joins TRBV15 and TRBJ1-2; D is possibly TRBD1 (6 bases). The germline V gene has CDR1 LNHNV and CDR2 YYDKDF (reference sequence). Trimming removed 5 bases from V and 1 base from J, with 26 bases in between. The CDR3 runs 19 residues. The DNA for the CDR3 is TGTGCCACCAGCCCCTCAACCCGGGGGGCCCATACCCTTAACTATGGCTACACCTTC. Its protein product is CATSPSTRGAHTLNYGYTF.

This clone was detected a few times. This chain links TRBV29-1 with TRBJ2-3, with a tentative D call TRBD1 (5 bases). Germline V gives CDR1 SQVTM, CDR2 ANQGSEA. With 7 bases removed from V and 6 bases from J, the gap between germline ends came to 11 bases. The CDR3 is 11 amino acids. The CDR3 DNA sequence: TGCAGCGGCCGGAACAGGGATACGCAGTATTTT. Translating gives CSGRNRDTQYF.

In its sample, this clone was seen once. As DNA, the CDR3 is TGTGCCAGCAGCTTCATTGGTGCCACCGGGACGAGCCTTTACGAGCAGTACTTC. It encodes CASSFIGATGTSLYEQYF. V is TRBV5-6 and J is TRBJ2-7; D possibly uses TRBD1 or TRBD2 (5 bases each). The V gene's germline CDR1 is SGHDT and CDR2 YYEEEE. Trimming shortened V by 2 bases and J by 4 bases, and 25 bases separated the two germline ends. The CDR3 consists of 18 residues.

The V and J genes are TRBV4-1 and TRBJ2-6, with D unresolved. V shed 3 bases and J shed 0 bases, with 18 bases lying between them. Germline-derived CDR1 and CDR2 are MGHRA and YSYEKL. The CDR3 loop spans 19 amino acids. The CDR3 DNA follows: TGCGCCAGCAGCCATTCTCCAGCTCGGGTGACCTCTGGGGCCAACGTCCTGACTTTC. It yields the protein CASSHSPARVTSGANVLTF.

The chain uses TRBV12-3 or TRBV12-4 and TRBJ1-6, with 8 positions matching TRBD1. The J segment lost 9 bases and the V segment lost 6 bases, leaving 4 bases of the junction unmatched. This CDR3 is 13 amino acids long. CDR3 sequence (DNA): TGTGCCAGCAGCCAGGGGGCAAGTTCACCCCTCCACTTT. It yields the protein CASSQGASSPLHF.

CDR3 sequence (DNA): TGTGCCAGCAGCTTCGTACCCGGGACTAGCGGGGGGGAGAACAATGAGCAGTTCTTC. Protein product: CASSFVPGTSGGENNEQFF. The chain links TRBV7-9 to TRBJ2-1, with 16 nucleotides matching TRBD2. Germline CDR1 reads SEHNR; CDR2 reads FQNEAQ (reference sequence). This CDR3 has 19 amino acids. Trimming took 3 bases from V and 5 from J; bases not matched to a gene: 10.

The rearrangement joins TRBV6-2 or TRBV6-3 to TRBJ1-1, with D unresolved. Trimming shortened V by 2 bases and J by 0 bases, and 7 bases separated the two germline ends. The CDR3 sequence is 14 residues long. Germline V gives CDR1 MNHEY, CDR2 SVGEGT. CDR3 DNA sequence: TGTGCCAGCAGTTACGGCGTCATGAACACTGAAGCTTTCTTT. This gives the protein CASSYGVMNTEAFF.

In DNA, the CDR3 is TGTGCCAGCAGCTTGGACAGGGAGGAAGCTTTCTTT. It specifies CASSLDREEAFF. The V gene is TRBV5-6, the J gene TRBJ1-1; possible D gene TRBD1, 6 bases. This CDR3 region has 12 residues. Germline V CDR1 and CDR2: SGHDT, YYEEEE. The V and J ends lost 0 bases and 8 bases respectively, with 8 bases between them.

The V gene is TRBV6-5, the J gene TRBJ1-6; D is ambiguous. V lost 2 bases to trimming and J lost 1 base, with 9 bases between them. The CDR3 is made up of 16 amino acids. CDR1 is MNHEY, CDR2 SVGAGI, per germline. The CDR3 nucleotides are TGTGCCAGCAGTTACCTCGGGTGGTCCTATAATTCACCCCTCCACTTT. This translates into CASSYLGWSYNSPLHF.

V and J are TRBV9 and TRBJ2-1, with D possibly being TRBD1 (6 bases). V lost 4 bases and J 9 bases, leaving 23 bases between the germline ends. This CDR3 comprises 16 residues. Germline CDR1 SGDLS, CDR2 YYNGEE. Written as DNA, the CDR3 is TGTGCCAGCAGCCCGCTGGGACAAAGCCGGCCCGGTGAGCAGTTCTTC. Translation gives CASSPLGQSRPGEQFF.

As for this clone: The sample has other DNA sequences that encode this CDR3 too. The rearrangement uses TRBV4-1 and TRBJ2-5, with D perhaps TRBD2 (6 bases). Deletions cut 3 bases from V and 4 bases from J, with 9 bases between. The V gene's germline CDR1 is MGHRA and CDR2 YSYEKL. The CDR3 spans 13 residues. DNA for the CDR3: TGCGCCAGCAGCCAGTGGAGGGGAGAGACCCAGTACTTC. It encodes CASSQWRGETQYF.

V usage is TRBV11-2 and J usage is TRBJ1-1; TRBD1 matches at 9 bases. The V segment lost 4 bases and the J segment 0 bases; nucleotides outside the gene matches: 0. This CDR3 is built from 14 residues. Germline assignment: CDR1 SGHAT and CDR2 FQNNGV. CDR3 region: CASSWTGVNTEAFF. The CDR3 bases are TGTGCCAGCAGCTGGACAGGGGTGAACACTGAAGCTTTCTTT.

The chain carries TRBV6-6 and TRBJ1-4, with 9 bases that match TRBD1. Germline assignment: CDR1 MNHNY and CDR2 SVGAGI (reference sequence). Trimming removed 7 bases from V and 8 bases from J; junction bases left unmatched: 11. The CDR3 loop spans 15 amino acids. The CDR3: CASIQAQGAREKLFF. The DNA for the CDR3 is TGTGCCAGCATACAAGCACAGGGGGCGAGGGAAAAACTGTTTTTT.

This chain links TRBV4-1 with TRBJ1-4, with 8 bases aligning to TRBD1. The CDR3 has 18 residues. CDR1 and CDR2 from the germline V gene are MGHRA and YSYEKL. After removal of 3 bases from V and 0 bases from J, the junction contained 9 bases not matched to a gene. Here the CDR3 DNA reads TGCGCCAGCAGCCAGTTACCCGGGACAGGCGCAACTAATGAAAAACTGTTTTTT. Translation: CASSQLPGTGATNEKLFF.

The rearrangement joins TRBV7-2 to TRBJ1-6; TRBD1 matches 7 bases. The V segment lost 2 bases and the J segment 7 bases; nucleotides outside the gene matches: 8. Per the germline V gene, CDR1 is SGHTA and CDR2 is FQGNSA. The CDR3 runs 16 residues. This CDR3 reads CASSLRGGAGNSPLHF. The CDR3 nucleotides read TGTGCCAGCAGCTTAAGAGGGGGCGCAGGGAATTCACCCCTCCACTTT.